The 32 T cell receptor beta chains given below trace back to one sample, sequenced in a study of OX40 agonist ivuxolimab in advanced cancers. This table comes from immunoSEQ multiplex PCR, and its TCRdb copy is limited to in-frame clones, with some not included. The data contain 60,000 or so clones, 80% to 90% of them singletons. The specimen comprised CD4+ or CD8+ T cells sorted from blood, sampled in a trial of the OX40 agonist ivuxolimab. The receptors stem from an adult with an advanced solid tumor such as melanoma, head and neck, liver or kidney cancer.

Only one count was recorded for this clone. The rearrangement joins TRBV7-9 to TRBJ2-1; D might be TRBD2 (5 bases). V gave up 5 bases and J gave up 0 bases, with 11 bases separating them. This CDR3 contains 15 residues. CDR1 is SEHNR, CDR2 FQNEAQ, per germline (reference sequence). The CDR3 bases are TGTGCCAGCAGCCATCAGCGGAACTCCTACAATGAGCAGTTCTTC. Translating gives CASSHQRNSYNEQFF.

This sequence joins TRBV2 and TRBJ1-1; D is undetermined. Germline V gene data show CDR1 as SNHLY and CDR2 as FYNNEI. Between the trimmed V and J ends, which lost 8 bases and 5 bases, there was a span of 18 bases. This CDR3 contains 14 residues. CDR3 amino acids: CASETSGLGTEAFF. CDR3 DNA sequence: TGTGCCAGCGAAACCTCAGGTTTGGGGACTGAAGCTTTCTTT.

The gene calls are TRBV10-3 and TRBJ2-7; 9 positions agree with TRBD2. The germline CDR1 and CDR2 sequences are ENHRY and SYGVKD. V trimming: 5 bases; J trimming: 0 bases; junction bases outside the gene matches: 2. This CDR3 contains 14 residues. CDR3 region: CAISSSGTSYEQYF. CDR3 nucleotide sequence: TGTGCCATCAGTTCTAGCGGGACCTCCTACGAGCAGTACTTC.

The gene calls are TRBV14 and TRBJ2-1, with 11 bases lining up with TRBD2. Per the germline V gene, CDR1 is SGHDN and CDR2 is FVKESK. The CDR3 loop spans 18 amino acids. V lost 4 bases, J lost 3 bases, and 11 bases stayed unmatched. CDR3 region: CASSPTAGTSGYYNEQFF. The CDR3 bases are TGTGCCAGCAGCCCGACCGCTGGGACTAGCGGATACTACAATGAGCAGTTCTTC.

The chain employs TRBV19 and TRBJ2-1; TRBD1 aligns across 7 bases. This CDR3 contains 14 residues. In germline, CDR1 is LNHDA, CDR2 SQIVND (reference sequence). The junction had 1 base not matched to a gene; V was cut back by 1 base and J by 4 bases. The CDR3 region is CASSIGGQYNEQFF. CDR3 sequence (DNA): TGTGCCAGTAGTATAGGGGGACAGTACAATGAGCAGTTCTTC.

This rearrangement joins TRBV5-4 to TRBJ1-5; 7 bases are a match to TRBD1. Unmatched junction bases numbered 5, after V lost 2 bases and J lost 6 bases. The CDR3 covers 14 residues. CDR1 and CDR2 from the germline V gene are SGHNT and YYREEE (reference sequence). The DNA for the CDR3 is TGTGCCAGCAGCTTACAGGGGTCGGGTCAGCCCCAGCATTTT. It translates to CASSLQGSGQPQHF.

The rearrangement joins TRBV5-1 to TRBJ1-5, with TRBD1 matching 7 bases. The V and J ends lost 4 bases and 9 bases, in that order; junction bases with no gene match: 7. This CDR3 has 13 residues. Germline values: CDR1 SGHRS, CDR2 YFSETQ. The CDR3 protein is CASSRQGPWPQHF. CDR3 bases: TGCGCCAGCAGCCGACAGGGACCCTGGCCCCAGCATTTT.

The chain is built from TRBV27 and TRBJ2-3; the D is unclear. Germline V gene sequence: CDR1 MNHEY, CDR2 SMNVEV (reference sequence). V lost 4 bases, J lost 6 bases, and 14 bases lay in between. The CDR3 contains 14 residues. The CDR3 spells CASSYTPYRDTQYF. The CDR3 DNA reads TGTGCCAGCAGTTATACCCCCTACCGGGATACGCAGTATTTT.

In its sample, this clone was seen once. The chain uses TRBV12-5 and TRBJ1-5, with 9 bases fitting TRBD1. V was clipped by 2 bases and J by 4 bases; unmatched bases: 12. The CDR3 length is 18 residues. Germline V gene sequence: CDR1 LGHNT, CDR2 FRNRAP. For the CDR3, the DNA is TGTGCTAGTGGTTTGACCTTCCCACAGGGGGCTGGGAATCAGCCCCAGCATTTT. Translated: CASGLTFPQGAGNQPQHF.

The chain carries TRBV5-1 and TRBJ2-7; TRBD2 might be the D (6 bases). Germline V gene lookup returns CDR1 SGHRS and CDR2 YFSETQ. The CDR3 sequence is 17 residues long. V was shortened by 3 bases and J by 3 bases, with 22 bases between the two germline ends. The CDR3 protein is CASSSGVVVQGDYEQYF. DNA for the CDR3: TGCGCCAGCAGCTCGGGGGTGGTGGTCCAGGGTGACTACGAGCAGTACTTC.

The chain uses TRBV7-2 and TRBJ2-7, with a possible D match to TRBD2 (6 bases). This CDR3 contains 14 residues. Germline V gives CDR1 SGHTA, CDR2 FQGNSA. V was shortened by 2 bases and J by 3 bases, with 11 bases between the two germline ends. The DNA for the CDR3 is TGTGCCAGCAGCTTAAGCAGGGACTTCTACGAGCAGTACTTC. Translated, it gives CASSLSRDFYEQYF.

The rearrangement uses TRBV15 and TRBJ2-5; unclear D gene. Trimming removed 0 bases at V and 4 bases at J, with 6 bases between. This CDR3 comprises 13 residues. The germline V gene has CDR1 LNHNV and CDR2 YYDKDF (reference sequence). The CDR3 DNA follows: TGTGCCACCAGCAGAGACGTCATAGAGACCCAGTACTTC. Its translation is CATSRDVIETQYF.

J is TRBJ2-5 and V is TRBV6-5, with D possibly being TRBD1 (5 bases). This CDR3 comprises 14 residues. V was shortened by 8 bases and J by 4 bases, with 17 bases between the two germline ends. Germline loops: CDR1 MNHEY, CDR2 SVGAGI. The CDR3 nucleotides read TGTGCCAGCTCGTCAGGGATGTGGGGAGAGACCCAGTACTTC. Its protein is CASSSGMWGETQYF.

The chain combines TRBV19 with TRBJ2-1; D possibly corresponds to TRBD2 (6 bases). This CDR3 is 14 amino acids long. The germline gives CDR1 LNHDA, CDR2 SQIVND (reference sequence). V gave up 1 base and J gave up 4 bases, with 8 bases separating them. The CDR3 sequence is CASSIAGVYNEQFF. CDR3 sequence (DNA): TGTGCCAGTAGTATAGCGGGAGTTTACAATGAGCAGTTCTTC.

The chain is built from TRBV2 and TRBJ1-2; 7 positions agree with TRBD1. The length of the CDR3 is 15 residues. After removal of 4 bases from V and 4 bases from J, the junction contained 9 bases not matched to a gene. Germline lookup yields CDR1 SNHLY and CDR2 FYNNEI. The CDR3 reads CASSVVQGLGYGYTF. The CDR3 DNA reads TGTGCCAGCAGTGTGGTACAGGGGCTCGGCTATGGCTACACCTTC.

The chain is built from TRBV5-7 and TRBJ2-5, with D possibly being TRBD1 or TRBD2 (5 bases each). TRBV5-7 is an ORF for which the function is uncertain. V was cut by 3 bases and J by 7 bases, with 25 bases left in between. The CDR3 is made up of 17 amino acids. CDR3 DNA sequence: TGTGCCAGCAGCTCGGGATTGGGGACGCAAGCCCGAGGGACCCAGTACTTC. Translation gives CASSSGLGTQARGTQYF.

This CDR3 is CASTSAGGTWETQYF. The DNA for the CDR3 is TGTGCCAGCACTTCCGCGGGGGGCACGTGGGAGACCCAGTACTTC. The rearrangement uses TRBV6-5 and TRBJ2-5; 8 bases fit TRBD2. Germline CDR1 reads MNHEY; CDR2 reads SVGAGI. Losses at the gene ends were 7 bases for V and 5 bases for J; bases not matched to a gene: 12. The CDR3 consists of 15 residues.

The J gene is TRBJ1-2, the V gene TRBV7-8, with D maybe TRBD1 (5 bases). This CDR3 region has 13 residues. Trimming stripped 5 bases from V and 8 bases from J, with 15 bases between. Germline V gene data show CDR1 as SGHVS and CDR2 as FQNEAQ. CDR3 sequence (DNA): TGTGCCAGCAGCCCCCCGGGGGGAAGCGGCTACACCTTC. It codes for CASSPPGGSGYTF.

This sequence joins TRBV19 and TRBJ1-3; D is perhaps TRBD1 (5 bases). The V gene's germline CDR1 is LNHDA and CDR2 SQIVND (reference sequence). The CDR3 spans 13 residues. Trimming took 7 bases from V and 7 from J, leaving 14 bases between them. The CDR3 DNA reads TGTGCCAGTACCGTGTGGGGGAGCAACACCATATATTTT. Protein product: CASTVWGSNTIYF.

This clone was seen once. J is TRBJ2-5 and V is TRBV6-1, with 9 bases aligning to TRBD1. V shed 6 bases and J 4 bases; nucleotides not matched to a gene: 9. The CDR3 is 15 amino acids. Germline CDR1 reads MNHNS; CDR2 reads SASEGT. CDR3 DNA: TGTGCCAGCAGCCCGACAGGGGGTAGGGGAGAGACCCAGTACTTC. Protein sequence: CASSPTGGRGETQYF.

V usage is TRBV18 and J usage is TRBJ1-6; no reliable D call. Looked up from germline, CDR1 is KGHSH and CDR2 is LQKENI. The V gene lost 3 bases and the J gene lost 13 bases, with 13 bases spanning the gap. The CDR3 extends over 13 amino acids. This CDR3 reads CASSPSNIGPLHF. CDR3 DNA sequence: TGTGCCAGCTCACCGTCTAATATCGGGCCCCTCCACTTT.

A single count supports this clone. V usage is TRBV9 and J usage is TRBJ2-7; the D gene is possibly TRBD2 (6 bases). With 5 bases removed from V and 7 bases from J, the gap between germline ends came to 22 bases. This CDR3 is 15 amino acids long. CDR1 SGDLS and CDR2 YYNGEE come from the germline V gene. In DNA, the CDR3 is TGTGCCAGCAGGGGGGGTGAGAGGGCCACCCAGGAGCAGTACTTC. Translation gives CASRGGERATQEQYF.

The chain combines TRBV18 with TRBJ2-3, with 9 bases fitting TRBD2. Germline values: CDR1 KGHSH, CDR2 LQKENI. The CDR3 runs 17 residues. With V trimmed by 2 bases and J by 6 bases, 12 bases remained unmatched. The DNA for the CDR3 is TGTGCCAGCTCACCATTTACTAGCGGGTCGGCGCGGGATACGCAGTATTTT. Translation: CASSPFTSGSARDTQYF. Full variable domain (remainder filled in from reference TRBV18 and TRBJ2-3): NAGVMQNPRHLVRRRGQEARLRCSPMKGHSHVYWYRQLPEEGLKFMVYLQKENIIDESGMPKERFSAEFPKEGPSILRIQQVVRGDSAAYFCASSPFTSGSARDTQYFGPGTRLTVL.

The chain joins TRBV5-4 to TRBJ1-1; D gene unclear. The CDR3 has 15 residues. V was cut by 4 bases and J by 7 bases, with 20 bases left in between. Looked up from germline, CDR1 is SGHNT and CDR2 is YYREEE (reference sequence). This CDR3 is CASSPAQAKIHEAFF. The CDR3 coding sequence is TGTGCCAGCAGCCCGGCCCAAGCGAAGATTCATGAAGCTTTCTTT. Complete variable domain (other parts from reference TRBV5-4 and TRBJ1-1): ETGVTQSPTHLIKTRGQQVTLRCSSQSGHNTVSWYQQALGQGPQFIFQYYREEENGRGNFPPRFSGLQFPNYSSELNVNALELDDSALYLCASSPAQAKIHEAFFGQGTRLTVV.

This chain links TRBV19 with TRBJ1-2; D may be TRBD1 (5 bases). Looked up from germline, CDR1 is LNHDA and CDR2 is SQIVND (reference sequence). The CDR3 totals 13 residues. Between the trimmed V and J ends, which lost 3 bases and 8 bases, there was a span of 13 bases. The CDR3 DNA sequence: TGTGCCAGTAGTATCGCCAGGGTGGGAGGCTACACCTTC. This translates into CASSIARVGGYTF.

The chain recombines TRBV28 with TRBJ2-5, with TRBD1 matching 7 bases. Germline V lookup: CDR1 MDHEN, CDR2 SYDVKM. The CDR3 spans 13 residues. J gave up 5 bases and V 9 bases, and 9 bases lay outside the gene matches. The CDR3 DNA reads TGTGCCAGTTTGTACCAGGGGGACGAGACCCAGTACTTC. Translated, it gives CASLYQGDETQYF.

This clone was detected a few times. This rearrangement joins TRBV2 to TRBJ1-5; D gene unclear. V lost 1 base and J lost 0, with 10 bases in between. This CDR3 contains 16 residues. Germline CDR1 and CDR2: SNHLY and FYNNEI. This chain's CDR3 is CASSEVSAYSNQPQHF. CDR3 nucleotides: TGTGCCAGCAGTGAAGTATCAGCCTATAGCAATCAGCCCCAGCATTTT.

The chain uses TRBV2 and TRBJ2-7; possible D gene TRBD2, 5 bases. CDR3 length equals 15 residues. The V end was cut by 4 bases, the J end by 0 bases, with 13 bases between. CDR1 is SNHLY and CDR2 is FYNNEI in the germline V gene. The CDR3 loop reads CASSAQEAGSYEQYF. The CDR3 nucleotides are TGTGCCAGCAGTGCGCAGGAGGCCGGCTCCTACGAGCAGTACTTC.

The J gene is TRBJ2-1, the V gene TRBV29-1; 7 nucleotides match TRBD1. The germline gives CDR1 SQVTM, CDR2 ANQGSEA. The CDR3 length is 13 residues. Losses at the gene ends were 4 bases for V and 5 bases for J; bases not matched to a gene: 5. The CDR3 nucleotides read TGCAGCGTTGTAGGGACAGAGAACAATGAGCAGTTCTTC. Translation: CSVVGTENNEQFF.

The chain has TRBV20-1 and TRBJ2-3, with D unclear. The CDR3 runs 11 residues. Per the germline V gene, CDR1 is DFQATT and CDR2 is SNEGSKA (reference sequence). The V and J ends lost 2 bases and 2 bases respectively, with 2 bases between them. CDR3 nucleotides: TGCAGTGCTAGATTCACAGATACGCAGTATTTT. It yields the protein CSARFTDTQYF.

This clone was found a few times. The chain uses TRBV7-6 and TRBJ2-7, with a possible D match to TRBD1 (5 bases). Trimming removed 5 bases at V and 1 base at J, with 9 bases between. The CDR3 runs to 13 residues. Germline V gene sequence: CDR1 SGHVS, CDR2 FNYEAQ. The CDR3 nucleotides are TGTGCCAGCAGCCGACAGAAATCCTACGAGCAGTACTTC. Amino acid sequence: CASSRQKSYEQYF.

This rearrangement joins TRBV28 to TRBJ2-3; no reliable D call. The CDR3 contains 12 residues. V gave up 4 bases and J gave up 7 bases, with 9 bases separating them. Germline CDR1 reads MDHEN; CDR2 reads SYDVKM. CDR3 coding DNA: TGTGCCAGCAGTTCGACTGATTATACGCAGTATTTT. Protein sequence: CASSSTDYTQYF.